This T cell receptor beta chain derives from a study of cytomegalovirus exposure and HLA in healthy donors. Across the study: Out of 150 million to 200 million T cells, an earlier analysis found around 110 million unique TCR beta sequences in total. Of the donors genotyped, approximately 400 in all, about 76% fell in the Caucasian-associated ancestry cluster. Study-wide findings and caveats: CMV serostatus was the sole immune exposure data available.

It was with 60 Vbeta and 13 Jbeta primers that the PCR ran. The assay was immunoSEQ multiplex PCR, and TCRdb's table has in-frame clones only and misses some. In the table there are about 68,000 clones, 81% of which are singletons. CDR3 size: 13 residues. Germline CDR1 SGHAT, CDR2 FQNNGV. Trimming took 5 bases from V and 8 from J; bases not matched to a gene: 4. Notes on this clone: The antigen remains unidentified.

The chain couples TRBV11-2 to TRBJ1-4, with 8 nucleotides matching TRBD1. The sequence was obtained from a human donor in good health. The material sequenced was PBMCs. CDR3 coding DNA: TGTGCCAGCAGCAGGGGACAGGCAGAAAAACTGTTTTTT. It specifies CASSRGQAEKLFF.